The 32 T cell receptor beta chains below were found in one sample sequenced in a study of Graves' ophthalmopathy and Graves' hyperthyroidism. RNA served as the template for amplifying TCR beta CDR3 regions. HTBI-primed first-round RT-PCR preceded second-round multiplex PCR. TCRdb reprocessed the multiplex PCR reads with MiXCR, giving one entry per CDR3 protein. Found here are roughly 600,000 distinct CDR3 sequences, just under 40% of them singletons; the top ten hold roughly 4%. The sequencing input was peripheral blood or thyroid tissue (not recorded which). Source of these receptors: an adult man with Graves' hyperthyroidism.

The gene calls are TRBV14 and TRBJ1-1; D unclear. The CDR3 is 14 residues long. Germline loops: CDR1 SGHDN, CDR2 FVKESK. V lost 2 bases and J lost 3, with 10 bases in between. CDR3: CASSQSRADTEAFF. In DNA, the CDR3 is TGTGCCAGCAGCCAAAGCCGAGCTGACACTGAAGCTTTCTTT.

CDR3 residues: CSVDANEQYF. CDR3 bases: TGCAGCGTTGACGCCAACGAGCAGTACTTC. This chain connects TRBV29-1 to TRBJ2-7; D gene uncertain. Trimming stripped 3 bases from V and 5 bases from J, with 5 bases between. Germline V CDR1 and CDR2: SQVTM, ANQGSEA. This CDR3 has 10 residues.

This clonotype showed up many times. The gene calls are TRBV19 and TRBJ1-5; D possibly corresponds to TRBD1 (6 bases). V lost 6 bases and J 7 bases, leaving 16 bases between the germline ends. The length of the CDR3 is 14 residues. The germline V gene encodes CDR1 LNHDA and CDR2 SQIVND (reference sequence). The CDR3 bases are TGTGCCAGTAGGCGGGGGCAGGGGAGCCAGCCCCAGCATTTT. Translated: CASRRGQGSQPQHF.

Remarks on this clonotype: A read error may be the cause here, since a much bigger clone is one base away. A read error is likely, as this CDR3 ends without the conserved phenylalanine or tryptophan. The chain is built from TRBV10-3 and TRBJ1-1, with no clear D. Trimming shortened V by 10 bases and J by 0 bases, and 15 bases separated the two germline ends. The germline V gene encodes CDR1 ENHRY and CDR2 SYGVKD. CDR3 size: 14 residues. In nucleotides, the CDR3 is TGTGCCAGCAGCCGTACGGACGTGAACACTGAAGCTTTCGTT. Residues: CASSRTDVNTEAFV.

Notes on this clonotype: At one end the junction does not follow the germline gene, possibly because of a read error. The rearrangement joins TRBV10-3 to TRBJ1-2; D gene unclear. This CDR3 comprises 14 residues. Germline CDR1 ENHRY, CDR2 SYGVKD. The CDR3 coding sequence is TGTGCCACCAGTTCGACCAGGAGAACTTACGGCTACACCTTC. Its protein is CATSSTRRTYGYTF.

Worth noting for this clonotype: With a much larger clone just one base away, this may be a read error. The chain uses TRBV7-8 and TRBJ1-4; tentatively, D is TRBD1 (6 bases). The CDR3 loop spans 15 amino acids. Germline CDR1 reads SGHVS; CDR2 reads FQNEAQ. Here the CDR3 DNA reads TGTGCCAGCAGCCCGTGGACAGTGGAGAATGAAAAACTGGTTTTT. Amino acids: CASSPWTVENEKLVF. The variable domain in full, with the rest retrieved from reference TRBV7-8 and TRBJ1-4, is GAGVSQSPRYKVAKRGQDVALRCDPISGHVSLFWYQQALGQGPEFLTYFQNEAQLDKSGLPSDRFFAERPEGSVSTLKIQRTQQEDSAVYLCASSPWTVENEKLVFGSGTQLSVL.

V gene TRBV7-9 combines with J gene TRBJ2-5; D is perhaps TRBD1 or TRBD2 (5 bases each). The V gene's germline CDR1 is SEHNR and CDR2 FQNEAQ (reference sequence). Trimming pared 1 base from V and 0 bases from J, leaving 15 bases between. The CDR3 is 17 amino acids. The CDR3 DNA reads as TGTGCCAGCAGCTTAGGGCCAGGGACGGGGTACCAAGAGACCCAGTACTTC. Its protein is CASSLGPGTGYQETQYF.

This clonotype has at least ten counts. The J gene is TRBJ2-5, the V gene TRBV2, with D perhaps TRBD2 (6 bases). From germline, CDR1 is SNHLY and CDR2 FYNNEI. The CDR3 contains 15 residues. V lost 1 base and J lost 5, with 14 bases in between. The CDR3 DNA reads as TGTGCCAGCAGTGAAGTTGCGGGAAGGAGGGAGACCCAGTACTTC. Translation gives CASSEVAGRRETQYF. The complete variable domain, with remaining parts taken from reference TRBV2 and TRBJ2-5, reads EPEVTQTPSHQVTQMGQEVILRCVPISNHLYFYWYRQILGQKVEFLVSFYNNEISEKSEIFDDQFSVERPDGSNFTLKIRSTKLEDSAMYFCASSEVAGRRETQYFGPGTRLLVL.

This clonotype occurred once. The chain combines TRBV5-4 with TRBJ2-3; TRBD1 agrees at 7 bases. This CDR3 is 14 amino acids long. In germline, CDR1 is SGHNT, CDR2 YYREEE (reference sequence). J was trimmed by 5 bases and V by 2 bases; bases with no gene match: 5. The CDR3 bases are TGTGCCAGCAGCTTCAGACAGGGAGAAGATACGCAGTATTTT. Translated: CASSFRQGEDTQYF. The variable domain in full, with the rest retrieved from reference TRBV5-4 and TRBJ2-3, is ETGVTQSPTHLIKTRGQQVTLRCSSQSGHNTVSWYQQALGQGPQFIFQYYREEENGRGNFPPRFSGLQFPNYSSELNVNALELDDSALYLCASSFRQGEDTQYFGPGTRLTVL.

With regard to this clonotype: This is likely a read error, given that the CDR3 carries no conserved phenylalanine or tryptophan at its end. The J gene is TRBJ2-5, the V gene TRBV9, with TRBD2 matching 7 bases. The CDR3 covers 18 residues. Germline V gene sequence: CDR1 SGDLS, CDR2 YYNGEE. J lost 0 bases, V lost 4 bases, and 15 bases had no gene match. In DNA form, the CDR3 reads TGTGCCAGCAGCACCTGGACGTCAGGGAGGGATTACCAAGAGACCCAGTACCTC. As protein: CASSTWTSGRDYQETQYL.

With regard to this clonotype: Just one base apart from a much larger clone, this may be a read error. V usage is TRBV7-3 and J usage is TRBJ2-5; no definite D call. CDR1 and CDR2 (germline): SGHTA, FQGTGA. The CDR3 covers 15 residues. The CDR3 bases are TGTGCCAGCAGCCAAGATGTTGGCTCACAAGAGGCCCAGTACTTC. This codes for CASSQDVGSQEAQYF.

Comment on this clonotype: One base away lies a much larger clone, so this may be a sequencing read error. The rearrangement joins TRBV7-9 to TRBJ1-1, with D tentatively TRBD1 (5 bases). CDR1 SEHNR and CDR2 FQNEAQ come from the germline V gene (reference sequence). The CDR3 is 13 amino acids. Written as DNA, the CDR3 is TGTGTCAGCAGCTTGGGACGTTCGCTGGGGGCTTTCTTT. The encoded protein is CVSSLGRSLGAFF.

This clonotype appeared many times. The CDR3 DNA reads TGTGCCAGCAGTCCTCGACACCTTAACTATGGCTACACCTTC. Protein sequence: CASSPRHLNYGYTF. The chain couples TRBV12-3 or TRBV12-4 to TRBJ1-2; no clear D gene. V lost 5 bases, J lost 1 base, and 11 bases lay in between. The CDR3 is made up of 14 amino acids.

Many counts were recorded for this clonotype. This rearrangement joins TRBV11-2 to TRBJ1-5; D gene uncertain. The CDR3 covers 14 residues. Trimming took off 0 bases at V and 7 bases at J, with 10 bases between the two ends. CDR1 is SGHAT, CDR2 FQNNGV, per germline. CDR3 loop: CASSLESSRQPQHF. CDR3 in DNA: TGTGCCAGCAGCTTAGAATCCTCCAGGCAGCCCCAGCATTTT.

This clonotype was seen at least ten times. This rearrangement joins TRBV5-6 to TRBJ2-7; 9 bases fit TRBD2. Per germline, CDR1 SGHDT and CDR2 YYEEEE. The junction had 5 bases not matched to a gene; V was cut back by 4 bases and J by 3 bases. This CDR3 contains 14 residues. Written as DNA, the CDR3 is TGTGCCAGCAGCCCGATAGCGGGAGTCTACGAGCAGTACTTC. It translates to CASSPIAGVYEQYF.

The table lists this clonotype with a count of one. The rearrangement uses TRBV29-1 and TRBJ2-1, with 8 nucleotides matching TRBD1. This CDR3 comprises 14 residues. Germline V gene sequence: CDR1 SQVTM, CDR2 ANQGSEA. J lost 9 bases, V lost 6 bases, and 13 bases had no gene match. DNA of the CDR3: TGCAGCGTCTCAAGGCAGGGGGCCTCGAGTGAGCAGTTCTTC. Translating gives CSVSRQGASSEQFF.

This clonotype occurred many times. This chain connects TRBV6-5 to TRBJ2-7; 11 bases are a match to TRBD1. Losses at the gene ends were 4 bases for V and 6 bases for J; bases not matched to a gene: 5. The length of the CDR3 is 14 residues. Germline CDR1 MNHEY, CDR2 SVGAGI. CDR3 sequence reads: CASSSGTGGAEQYF. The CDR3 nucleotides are TGTGCCAGCAGTTCCGGGACAGGGGGGGCCGAGCAGTACTTC.

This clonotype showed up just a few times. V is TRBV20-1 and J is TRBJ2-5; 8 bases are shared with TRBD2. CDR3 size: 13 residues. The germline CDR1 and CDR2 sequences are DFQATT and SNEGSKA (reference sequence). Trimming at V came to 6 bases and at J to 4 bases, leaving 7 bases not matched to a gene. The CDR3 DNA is TGCAGTGCAAAAGCGGGAGATTTAGAGACCCAGTACTTC. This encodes CSAKAGDLETQYF.

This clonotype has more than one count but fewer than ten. The CDR3 DNA reads as TGCAGCGTTAGGGGGGGACCAAACCGCTACAATGAGCAGTTCTTC. This gives the protein CSVRGGPNRYNEQFF. This sequence joins TRBV29-1 and TRBJ2-1, with a possible D match to TRBD2 (7 bases). The CDR3 covers 15 residues. CDR1 and CDR2 (germline): SQVTM, ANQGSEA. The ends were cut back, 5 bases at V and 3 bases at J, with 17 bases in the middle.

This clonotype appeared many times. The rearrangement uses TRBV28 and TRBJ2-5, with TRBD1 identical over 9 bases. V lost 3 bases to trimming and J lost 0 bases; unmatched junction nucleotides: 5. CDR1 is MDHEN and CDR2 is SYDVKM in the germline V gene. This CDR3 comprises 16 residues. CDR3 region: CASSFPGQGHQETQYF. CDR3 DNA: TGTGCCAGCAGTTTCCCGGGACAGGGCCACCAAGAGACCCAGTACTTC.

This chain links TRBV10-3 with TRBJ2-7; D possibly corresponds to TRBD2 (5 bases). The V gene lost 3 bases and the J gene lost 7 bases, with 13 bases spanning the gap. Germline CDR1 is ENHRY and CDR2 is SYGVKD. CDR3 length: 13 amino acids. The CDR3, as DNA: TGTGCCATCAGTGAACGGGGAACGGGTGAGCAGTACTTC. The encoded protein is CAISERGTGEQYF.

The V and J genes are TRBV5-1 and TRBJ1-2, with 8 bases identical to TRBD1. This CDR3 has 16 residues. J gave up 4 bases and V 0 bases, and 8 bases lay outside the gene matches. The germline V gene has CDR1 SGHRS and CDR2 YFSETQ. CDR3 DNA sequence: TGCGCCAGCAGCTTGGGTGACAGGGGAGATTTCTATGGCTACACCTTC. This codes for CASSLGDRGDFYGYTF. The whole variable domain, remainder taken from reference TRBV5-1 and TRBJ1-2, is KAGVTQTPRYLIKTRGQQVTLSCSPISGHRSVSWYQQTPGQGLQFLFEYFSETQRNKGNFPGRFSGRQFSNSRSEMNVSTLELGDSALYLCASSLGDRGDFYGYTFGSGTRLTVV.

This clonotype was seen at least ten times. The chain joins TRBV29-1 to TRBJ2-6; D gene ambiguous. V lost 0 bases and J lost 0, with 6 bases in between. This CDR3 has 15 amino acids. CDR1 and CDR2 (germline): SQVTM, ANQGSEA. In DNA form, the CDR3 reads TGCAGCGTTGAAGATCCGGGCTCTGGGGCCAACGTCCTGACTTTC. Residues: CSVEDPGSGANVLTF.

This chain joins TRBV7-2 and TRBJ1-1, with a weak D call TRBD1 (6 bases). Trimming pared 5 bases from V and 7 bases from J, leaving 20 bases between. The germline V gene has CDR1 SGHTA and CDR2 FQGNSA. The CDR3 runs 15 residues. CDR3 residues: CASSAALAGGSEAFF. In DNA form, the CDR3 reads TGTGCCAGCAGCGCAGCACTAGCGGGGGGCAGTGAAGCTTTCTTT.

The CDR3 DNA is TGTGCCAGCAGTGCTAGAGGGGGCGCGGAGAACACTGAAGCTTTCTTT. It yields the protein CASSARGGAENTEAFF. The chain combines TRBV25-1 with TRBJ1-1; 7 bases fit TRBD1. The trim removed 4 bases at V and 1 base at J, leaving 9 bases unmatched. Per the germline V gene, CDR1 is MGHDK and CDR2 is SYGVNS. The CDR3 is 16 amino acids.

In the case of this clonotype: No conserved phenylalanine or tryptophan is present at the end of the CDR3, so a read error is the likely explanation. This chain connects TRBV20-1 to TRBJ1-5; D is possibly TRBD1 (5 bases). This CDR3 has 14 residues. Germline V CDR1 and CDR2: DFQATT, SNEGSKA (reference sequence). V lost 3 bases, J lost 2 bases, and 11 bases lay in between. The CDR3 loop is CSARWGNGNQPQHL. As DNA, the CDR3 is TGCAGTGCTAGGTGGGGGAATGGCAATCAGCCCCAGCATCTT.

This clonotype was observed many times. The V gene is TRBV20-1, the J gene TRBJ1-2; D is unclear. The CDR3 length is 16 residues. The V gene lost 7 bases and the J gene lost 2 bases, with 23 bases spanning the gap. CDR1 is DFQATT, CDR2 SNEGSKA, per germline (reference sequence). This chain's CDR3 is CSVRNTSGGRNYGYTF. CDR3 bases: TGCAGTGTTCGAAATACTTCCGGCGGAAGAAACTATGGCTACACCTTC.

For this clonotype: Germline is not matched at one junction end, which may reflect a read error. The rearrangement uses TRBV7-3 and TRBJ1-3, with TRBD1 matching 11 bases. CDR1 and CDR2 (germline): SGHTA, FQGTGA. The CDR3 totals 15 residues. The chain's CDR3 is CASSPTGTGGITIYF. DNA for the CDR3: TGTGCCAGCAGCCCGACAGGGACAGGGGGAATCACCATATATTTT.

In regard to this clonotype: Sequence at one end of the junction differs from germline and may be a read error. CDR3 bases: TGTGCCAGCAGTGCCGGAGCAACTAATGAAAAACTGTCTTTT. Translating it yields CASSAGATNEKLSF. V is TRBV6-5 and J is TRBJ1-4; D remains unclear. CDR3 length: 14 residues. The germline gives CDR1 MNHEY, CDR2 SVGAGI.

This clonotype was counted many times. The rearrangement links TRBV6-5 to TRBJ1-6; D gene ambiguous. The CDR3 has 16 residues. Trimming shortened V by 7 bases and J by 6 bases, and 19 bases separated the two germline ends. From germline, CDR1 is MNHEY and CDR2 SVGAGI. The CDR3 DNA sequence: TGTGCCAGCACCACATACGTACTGGAGGTTAATTCACCCCTCCACTTT. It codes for CASTTYVLEVNSPLHF.

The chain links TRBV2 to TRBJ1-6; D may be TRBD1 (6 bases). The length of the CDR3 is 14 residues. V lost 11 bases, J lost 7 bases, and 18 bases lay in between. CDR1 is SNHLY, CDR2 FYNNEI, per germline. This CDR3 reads CAWGGTPENSPLHF. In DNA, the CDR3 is TGTGCCTGGGGCGGGACACCGGAAAATTCACCCCTCCACTTT.

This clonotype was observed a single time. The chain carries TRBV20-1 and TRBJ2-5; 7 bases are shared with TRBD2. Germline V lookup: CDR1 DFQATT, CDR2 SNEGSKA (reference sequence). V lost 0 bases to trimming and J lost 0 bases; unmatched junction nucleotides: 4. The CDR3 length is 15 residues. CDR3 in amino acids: CSARDGGRNQETQYF. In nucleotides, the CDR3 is TGCAGTGCTAGAGATGGCGGGAGAAACCAAGAGACCCAGTACTTC.